One and the same sample provided the 10 T cell receptor beta chains below, sequenced in a study of blood T cell repertoires in COVID-19. Measured with immunoSEQ multiplex PCR; TCRdb has only the in-frame clones, and not every one. The sample has about 200,000 clones, 80% seen once. Sequenced input: peripheral blood. These receptors were taken from a human donor in a cohort sampled during active COVID-19.

The rearrangement joins TRBV9 to TRBJ2-7; possible D gene TRBD2, 5 bases. Germline loops: CDR1 SGDLS, CDR2 YYNGEE. The CDR3 loop spans 12 amino acids. V gave up 0 bases and J gave up 9 bases, with 10 bases separating them. The CDR3 spells CASSVGGSVQYF. DNA for the CDR3: TGTGCCAGCAGCGTAGGCGGTAGCGTGCAGTACTTC.

J is TRBJ1-2 and V is TRBV5-1; D not certain. The CDR3 is 13 residues long. With 0 bases removed from V and 4 bases from J, the gap between germline ends came to 7 bases. Germline V gives CDR1 SGHRS, CDR2 YFSETQ. CDR3: CASSLGLSYGYTF. The CDR3 coding sequence is TGCGCCAGCAGCTTGGGGCTTTCCTATGGCTACACCTTC. Filled out from reference TRBV5-1 and TRBJ1-2, the complete variable domain reads KAGVTQTPRYLIKTRGQQVTLSCSPISGHRSVSWYQQTPGQGLQFLFEYFSETQRNKGNFPGRFSGRQFSNSRSEMNVSTLELGDSALYLCASSLGLSYGYTFGSGTRLTVV.

The rearrangement joins TRBV15 to TRBJ2-3; no clear D. V gave up 1 base and J gave up 0 bases, with 5 bases separating them. Germline CDR1 LNHNV, CDR2 YYDKDF (reference sequence). The CDR3 consists of 14 residues. Here the CDR3 reads CATSRVGSTDTQYF. The DNA for the CDR3 is TGTGCCACCAGCAGAGTCGGTAGCACAGATACGCAGTATTTT.

This clone was observed at least ten times. The chain combines TRBV6-5 with TRBJ2-7; tentative D call: TRBD1 (6 bases). Per germline, CDR1 MNHEY and CDR2 SVGAGI. Trimming removed 5 bases at V and 6 bases at J, with 20 bases between. The CDR3 sequence is 15 residues long. The CDR3 reads CASSPDFFTGFEQYF. CDR3 bases: TGTGCCAGCAGTCCCGACTTTTTCACAGGGTTCGAGCAGTACTTC.

V usage is TRBV6-5 and J usage is TRBJ1-2; TRBD1 might be the D (6 bases). This CDR3 spans 11 amino acids. Between the trimmed V and J ends, which lost 8 bases and 6 bases, there was a span of 10 bases. Germline lookup yields CDR1 MNHEY and CDR2 SVGAGI. CDR3 loop: CASGPGDGYTF. CDR3 DNA: TGTGCCAGCGGGCCAGGGGATGGCTACACCTTC.

The chain has TRBV18 and TRBJ2-3; TRBD2 agrees at 8 bases. This CDR3 spans 17 amino acids. Germline V gene data show CDR1 as KGHSH and CDR2 as LQKENI. Trimming cost V 3 bases and J 5 bases; bases outside gene matches: 13. CDR3 bases: TGTGCCAGCTCACCGCTGGCCCAGCGGGAGACGATAGATACGCAGTATTTT. Translating gives CASSPLAQRETIDTQYF.

This chain uses TRBV7-3 with TRBJ2-7; 8 bases are a match to TRBD1. Germline lookup yields CDR1 SGHTA and CDR2 FQGTGA. This CDR3 region has 13 residues. The junction had 2 bases not matched to a gene; V was cut back by 1 base and J by 6 bases. This chain's CDR3 is CASSLIDRGEQYF. In DNA form, the CDR3 reads TGTGCCAGCAGCTTAATCGACAGGGGCGAGCAGTACTTC.

This chain connects TRBV28 to TRBJ1-4; D unresolved. The V end lost 7 bases, the J end lost 5 bases, and 14 bases lay between the germline ends. The CDR3 is 14 residues long. Germline V gene lookup returns CDR1 MDHEN and CDR2 SYDVKM. Here the CDR3 DNA reads TGTGCCAGCATCGACGACTTGCTCAATGAAAAACTGTTTTTT. Protein sequence: CASIDDLLNEKLFF.

The V and J genes are TRBV30 and TRBJ2-1; the match to TRBD2 covers 8 bases. The CDR3 sequence is 14 residues long. Trimming removed 0 bases from V and 8 bases from J; junction bases left unmatched: 6. Germline CDR1 is GTSNPN and CDR2 is SVGIG (reference sequence). CDR3 protein: CAWSVPGGWDEQFF. DNA of the CDR3: TGTGCCTGGAGTGTTCCGGGAGGGTGGGATGAGCAGTTCTTC.

V gene TRBV28 combines with J gene TRBJ1-1; D remains unclear. Germline V lookup: CDR1 MDHEN, CDR2 SYDVKM. The CDR3 contains 12 residues. The V gene lost 1 base and the J gene lost 4 bases, with 4 bases spanning the gap. CDR3 nucleotides: TGTGCCAGCAGTTTATATAGCACTGAAGCTTTCTTT. It is translated as CASSLYSTEAFF.